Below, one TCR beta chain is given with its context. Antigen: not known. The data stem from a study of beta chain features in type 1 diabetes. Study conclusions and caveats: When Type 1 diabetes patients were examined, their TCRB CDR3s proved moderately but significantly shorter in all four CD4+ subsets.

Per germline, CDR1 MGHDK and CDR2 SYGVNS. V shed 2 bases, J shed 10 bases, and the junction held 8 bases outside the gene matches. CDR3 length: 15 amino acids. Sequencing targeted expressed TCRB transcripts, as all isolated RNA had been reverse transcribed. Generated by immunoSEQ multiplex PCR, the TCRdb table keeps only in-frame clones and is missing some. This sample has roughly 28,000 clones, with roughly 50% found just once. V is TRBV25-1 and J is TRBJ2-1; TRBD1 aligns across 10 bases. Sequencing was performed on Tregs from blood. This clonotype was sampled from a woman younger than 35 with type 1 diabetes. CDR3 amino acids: CASSEPGQGPREQFF. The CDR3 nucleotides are TGTGCCAGCAGTGAACCGGGACAGGGGCCCAGGGAGCAGTTCTTC.